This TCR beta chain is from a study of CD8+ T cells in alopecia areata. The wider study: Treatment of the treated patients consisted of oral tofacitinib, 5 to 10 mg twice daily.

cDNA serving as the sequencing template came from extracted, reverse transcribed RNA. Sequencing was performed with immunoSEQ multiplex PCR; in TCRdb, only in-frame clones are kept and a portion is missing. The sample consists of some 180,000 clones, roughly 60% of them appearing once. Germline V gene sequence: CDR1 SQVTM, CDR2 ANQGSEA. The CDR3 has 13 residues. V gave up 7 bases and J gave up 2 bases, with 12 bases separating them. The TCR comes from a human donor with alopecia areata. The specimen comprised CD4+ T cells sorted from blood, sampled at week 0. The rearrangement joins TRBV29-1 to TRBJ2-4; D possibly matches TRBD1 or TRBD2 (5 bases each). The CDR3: CSAEEGTKNIQYF. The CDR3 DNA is TGCAGCGCGGAAGAGGGGACCAAAAACATTCAGTACTTC. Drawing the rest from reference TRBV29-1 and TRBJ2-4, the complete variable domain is SAVISQKPSRDICQRGTSLTIQCQVDSQVTMMFWYRQQPGQSLTLIATANQGSEATYESGFVIDKFPISRPNLTFSTLTVSNMSPEDSSIYLCSAEEGTKNIQYFGAGTRLSVL.